This TCR beta chain stems from a study of cytomegalovirus exposure and HLA in healthy donors (dated 2017 in TCRdb). The study in broad terms: According to an earlier analysis of 450 to 650 of the donors, 150 million to 200 million T cells yielded over 90 million unique TCR beta sequences and more than 250 Gb of sequence data. In an earlier analysis of 587 of the donors, high-throughput TCR beta sequencing was used to judge whether each TCR beta V gene segment behaved as functional or pseudogenic. Every discovery cohort repertoire had been produced on one sequencing platform. The number of typed donors differed by locus: roughly 629-640 for A, B, C, DRB1 and DQB1; 500 to 550 for DQA1; approximately 600 for DPA1; and 450 to 480 for DPB1. Because of strong linkage in the cohort, roughly 5 DR-DQ haplotypes were treated as single units for association and clustering. HLA typing covered class I and class II loci at four-digit resolution. Besides the first cohort of roughly 660 subjects, a separate validation cohort made up of 90 to 150 different subjects was used. On average, roughly 240,000 unique TCR beta nucleotide sequences were sequenced per donor among 398 genotyped donors of the cohort, with roughly 19% of those sequences being non-productive. In a later analysis, previously published TCR beta repertoires from hundreds of donors were re-analyzed and high-resolution HLA genotyping was added so that TCR occurrence patterns could be studied. The study profiled the T cell repertoires of around 700 subjects by immunosequencing and related them to cytomegalovirus serostatus. To predict cytomegalovirus infection status, the study brought together high-throughput TCR immunosequencing, statistical association of individual TCRs with disease status, and machine learning. A later genetic analysis used genome-wide SNP genotypes for about 55% of the 666 donors, treating that subset as a discovery cohort. Rather than drawing on any new phenotypic data, the later analysis identified candidate immune exposures from TCR beta sequences and the way those sequences occurred across donors. An early release that covered around 590 HLA-typed donors contained approximately 300 gigabases of sequencing data and some 87 million unique TCR sequences. The genetic ancestry cluster associated with self-reported Caucasian donors included over 80% of the 398 genotyped donors. Alongside the repertoire data, information on donor age, sex, ethnicity and CMV serostatus was compiled. The study aimed to test whether signatures of past pathogen exposure could be identified by cataloging public T cell receptors. General study outcomes and caveats: Some IMGT-functional V segments, including TRBV6-2 and TRBV6-3, could not be told apart with the 87-base-pair reads, so those segments were excluded. In a later analysis, the rate of TCR association differed among HLA loci, with DRB1 alleles having the most associated TCRs and HLA-C alleles having the fewest. In vitro tests confirmed that three of the cytomegalovirus-associated TCR beta chains recognize cytomegalovirus antigens. In a later analysis, HLA-associated TCR beta chains showed more clonal expansion and lower generation probabilities than non-associated chains that were equally common. Broadly in line with IMGT annotations, most TCR beta V segments showed up in productive rearrangements about 87% or about 30% of the time in an earlier analysis of several hundred of the donors. Across donors, most TCR sequences were observed very rarely, whereas some public TCRs were present in many individuals. The presence/absence analyses assumed that sequencing depth was roughly uniform across donors, and that assumption may not be true. At a false discovery rate of 0.05, a later analysis linked approximately 18,000 TCR beta sequences to specific HLA alleles. A later analysis found that most CMV-associated TCR beta chains appeared HLA-restricted, with HLA associations seemingly driven largely by CMV exposure. Linkage disequilibrium might explain the correlated functional status among segregating V segments, but an unknown experimental factor could not be excluded. The study listed 150 to 200 TCR beta chains as associated with cytomegalovirus. A further reported finding was that TCR beta sequences accurately predicted the HLA-A and HLA-B alleles for most subjects in the first cohort. When HLA alleles, especially DR and DQ, strongly co-occurred, attributing TCR associations to individual alleles was difficult. Only TCR beta chains were sequenced in this cohort, and the absence of alpha or paired-chain data limited detectable features. The authors suggested that the approach could potentially be generalized to other disease states and immunological phenotypes. Cytomegalovirus status was reported to be diagnosed by the classifier with high specificity and sensitivity in both the original and validation cohorts. In a later genetic analysis, fewer N-insertions in productive TCRs were reported among donors in an Asian-associated ancestry cluster than the roughly 700-donor mean. Immune exposure information for the cohort was limited to CMV serostatus. An association between a missense DCLRE1C variant and V-gene and J-gene trimming of TCR beta chains was found in a later genetic analysis and replicated in an independent cohort. Because HLA typing was missing for some donors at each locus, association tests included only the typed subset. Because counts were too low, about 15 rarely observed V segments, including chromosome 9 orphons, were left out of the earlier analysis of several hundred of the donors. A later analysis reported that several top co-occurrence clusters appeared linked to parvovirus B19, influenza, CMV and Epstein-Barr virus. A cluster of highly shared sequence variants was judged likely to represent a technical artifact of the sequencing pipeline.

A note on this clone: The antigen this receptor binds is unknown. Per-nucleotide qualities are absent, and no much larger clonotype sits a single base away.

The cohort comprised around 700 healthy bone marrow donors. All cohort members were sampled while nominally healthy, although unrecorded immune exposures were likely present. The donor was CMV seronegative and belonged to the group of 352 seronegative cohort members. Every donor gave a peripheral blood sample, and the peripheral blood mononuclear cells from that sample were used for TCR beta sequencing. Genomic DNA extraction from the blood cell samples was performed with the Qiagen DNeasy Blood Extraction Kit. Libraries were prepared through the immunoSEQ multiplex PCR assay. For the multiplex PCR, a mixture combining 60 forward primers for TCR Vbeta segments and 13 reverse primers for TCR Jbeta segments was used. Amplification of the CDR3 region of rearranged TCR beta genes was performed with a multiplex PCR assay on genomic DNA. Amplified TCR beta libraries were sequenced as 87-base-pair reads on the Illumina HiSeq System. The published analysis was carried out like this. A later analysis tallied around 82 million unique TCR beta chains across the 660 or so repertoires, and some 10 million of those chains were shared by two or more donors. Raw reads were error-corrected and collapsed into unique sequences with a nearest-neighbor algorithm that merged closely related sequences to remove PCR and sequencing errors. V, D and J gene segments were assigned by aligning CDR3 sequences to IMGT reference sequences. For a sequence to be retained, at least a six-nucleotide match to both a V gene segment and a J gene segment was required. Rearrangements were called productive when the CDR3 lacked stop codons and stayed in frame with V and J; all others were non-productive. CDR3 was defined by IMGT convention, running from the second conserved V-encoded cysteine to the conserved J-encoded phenylalanine. Sequences without an unambiguous match to a single V gene segment were excluded from the earlier analysis of several hundred of the donors. In an earlier analysis of approximately 550 of the donors, V segments were called functional above 56.7% productive rearrangements and were called segregating when the between-donor standard deviation exceeded 5%. To diagnose cytomegalovirus status from the catalog of TCR beta chain sequences, a statistical classification framework was built. V and J gene assignment, in a later analysis, came from comparing TCR nucleotide sequences with IMGT/GENE-DB human TR gene sequences. Using the TCRdist pipeline, a later analysis assigned CDR3 sequences along with most-parsimonious VDJ recombination scenarios. In a later analysis, each TCR beta chain was defined by its CDR3 amino acid sequence together with its V-gene family, and reads lacking a unique V-gene family were excluded. To address suspected cross-contamination and a sequencing artifact, a later analysis removed 450 to 700 highly shared, low-generation-probability nucleotide sequences. A later analysis calculated a clonal expansion index for each public chain from normalized within-repertoire ranks of inferred template counts. A later analysis computed generation probabilities with a VDJ recombination model fitted to out-of-frame rearrangements, and checked the results against IGoR. In a later analysis, hypergeometric tests were used to score TCR-TCR, TCR-HLA and TCR-CMV co-occurrence, with a repertoire-size bias correction applied to TCR pairs. False discovery rates were estimated in a later analysis by permuting HLA or CMV assignments 20 times. In a later analysis, co-occurring TCRs were grouped using DBSCAN, and TCRdist sequence similarity was added for clustering within HLA-allele-positive subsets. For co-occurrence clustering, repertoires with fewer than 30,000 or more than 120,000 public chains were excluded, along with a handful of repertoires with anomalous nucleotide sharing. In its TCRdb copy, this immuneACCESS table keeps in-frame sequences only and misses some clones. Where compared with another copy, unresolved V genes explain less than half of these, and the others have no known cause. D and trimming come from the DNA, and the V and J calls and clone size come from that table. The sample table contains tens of thousands of clones; only one count was recorded for under 85% of them. The top ten clonotypes cover 2.5% to 3% of the sample.

There are 16 amino acids in the CDR3, from cysteine to phenylalanine inclusive. Of all the DNA, just the CDR3 is kept, 48 bases in frame from base 1. Trimming leaves V shorter by 5 bases and J shorter by 4 bases, with the junction holding 10 bases beyond the gene matches. CDR1 and CDR2 (SGHTA, FQGTGA) derive from the germline V gene. The chain is made from TRBV7-3 and TRBJ2-1, with 8 bases matching TRBD2. The sequenced sample was PBMCs. The origin of this receptor is a man in his thirties or forties in good health and CMV-seronegative. The nucleotides are TGTGCCAGCAGCCGTTCAACTAGCGGAAATTACAATGAGCAGTTCTTC. Translated, it gives CASSRSTSGNYNEQFF. Supplemented by the reference TRBV7-3 and TRBJ2-1 proteins around the CDR3, the complete variable domain is GAGVSQTPSNKVTEKGKYVELRCDPISGHTALYWYRQSLGQGPEFLIYFQGTGAADDSGLPNDRFFAVRPEGSVSTLKIQRTERGDSAVYLCASSRSTSGNYNEQFFGPGTRLTVL.